Listed below are T cell receptor beta chains from one sample, sequenced in a study of siplizumab effects on memory and regulatory T cells. Method: immunoSEQ multiplex PCR; TCRdb's copy keeps in-frame clones and lacks some. This sample yields roughly 120,000 clones, of which roughly 94% are seen a single time; around 1.7% belongs to the top ten. The sequencing input was non-Treg CD4+ T cells sorted from blood. The receptors derive from a human donor in good health. CDR3s leave out the opening cysteine and the closing phenylalanine or tryptophan. D genes are given only for firm matches.

TRBJ2-7 TRBD2 TRBV9 13 ASSVESGRTYEQY
TRBJ1-5 . TRBV6-5 11 ASSWTVNQPQH
TRBJ1-1 . TRBV6-5 11 ASGFRRNTEAF
TRBJ2-5 . TRBV28 11 ASSLMVPETQY
TRBJ2-5 . TRBV29-1 12 SVEEWETQETQY
TRBJ2-3 . TRBV18 12 ASSPGPGSDTQY
TRBJ2-1 . TRBV6-5 12 ASSYGLSPNEQF
TRBJ2-6 TRBD1 TRBV27 16 ASRRKGQNNSGANVLT
TRBJ2-2 TRBD2 TRBV4-1 15 ASSETSGRASTGELF
TRBJ2-6 . TRBV7-2 16 ASSLSGSRRSGANVLT
TRBJ1-6 . TRBV6-5 13 ASSYGVSYNSPLH
TRBJ2-3 . TRBV11-3 9 ASSLQDTQY
TRBJ2-7 . TRBV15 13 ATSSPPGAGYEQY
TRBJ1-2 . TRBV6-5 13 ASTKVGGADYGYT
TRBJ2-5 . TRBV5-4 9 ASSEQETQY
TRBJ2-3 . TRBV27 13 ASSLGRLDRDTQY
TRBJ2-7 . TRBV7-9 12 ASSPPYVSYEQY
TRBJ2-1 TRBD2 TRBV6-6 14 ASSNLAGGSYNEQF
TRBJ1-1 TRBD1 TRBV28 12 ASSSAQGDTEAF
TRBJ2-7 TRBD1 TRBV28 12 ASSLRDRGYEQY
TRBJ1-1 . TRBV6-5 9 ASMEGRVAF
TRBJ2-7 . TRBV19 11 ASSIGERDEQY
TRBJ2-7 TRBD2 TRBV5-4 15 ASSTGPGRDSSYEQY
TRBJ2-5 TRBD2 TRBV5-1 14 ASSLGLAGGGETQY
TRBJ1-5 . TRBV19 13 ASSIAGESNQPQH
TRBJ1-2 TRBD1 TRBV7-8 15 ASSPPGSRQGVYGYT
TRBJ1-2 . TRBV6-5 9 ASSGSYGYT
TRBJ1-4 . TRBV5-6 12 ASSSGTLGEKLF
TRBJ2-7 . TRBV14 12 ASSQQAGLYEQY